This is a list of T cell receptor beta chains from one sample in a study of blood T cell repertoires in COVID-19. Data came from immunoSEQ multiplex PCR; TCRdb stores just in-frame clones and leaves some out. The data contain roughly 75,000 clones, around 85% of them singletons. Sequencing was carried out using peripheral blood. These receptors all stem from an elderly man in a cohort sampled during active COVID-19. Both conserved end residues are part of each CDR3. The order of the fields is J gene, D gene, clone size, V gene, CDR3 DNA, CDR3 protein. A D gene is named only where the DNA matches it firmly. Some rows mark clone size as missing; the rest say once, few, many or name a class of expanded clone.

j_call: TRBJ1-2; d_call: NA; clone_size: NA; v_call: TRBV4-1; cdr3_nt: TGCGCCAGCAGCCAGGACAGACGGTACTATGGCTACACCTTC; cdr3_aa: CASSQDRRYYGYTF
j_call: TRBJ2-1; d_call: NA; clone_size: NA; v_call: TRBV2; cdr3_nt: TGTGCCAGTGATACAGGGTATGGTAGGAATGAGCAGTTCTTC; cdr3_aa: CASDTGYGRNEQFF
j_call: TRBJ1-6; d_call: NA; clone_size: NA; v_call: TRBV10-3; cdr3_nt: TGTGCCATCAGTGAGCTGGTACAGGATTCACCCCTCCACTTT; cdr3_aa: CAISELVQDSPLHF
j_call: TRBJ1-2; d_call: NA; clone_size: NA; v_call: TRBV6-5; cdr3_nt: TGTGCCAGCGGTTTTCAATCATCCTATGGCTACACCTTC; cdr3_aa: CASGFQSSYGYTF
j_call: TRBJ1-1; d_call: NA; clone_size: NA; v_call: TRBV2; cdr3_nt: TGTGCCAGCAGCTCCAGGGGTCTCACTGAAGCTTTCTTT; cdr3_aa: CASSSRGLTEAFF
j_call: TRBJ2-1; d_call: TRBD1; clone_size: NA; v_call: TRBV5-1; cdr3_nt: TGCGCCAGCAGCTTGGAATGGATGGGGACAGAGTACAATGAGCAGTTCTTC; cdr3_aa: CASSLEWMGTEYNEQFF
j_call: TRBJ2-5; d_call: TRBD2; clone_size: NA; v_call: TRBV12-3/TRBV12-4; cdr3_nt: TGTGCCAGCACCCCTAGCGGGGTGAAGACCCAGTACTTC; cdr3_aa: CASTPSGVKTQYF
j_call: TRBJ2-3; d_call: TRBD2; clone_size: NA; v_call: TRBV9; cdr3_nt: TGTGCCAGCAGCGTAGGCGGGGGTCTAACAGATACGCAGTATTTT; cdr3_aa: CASSVGGGLTDTQYF
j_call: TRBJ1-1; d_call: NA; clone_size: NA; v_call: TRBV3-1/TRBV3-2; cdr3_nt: TGTGCCAGCAGCCAAGATTCCGCCCCGAGTGAAGCTTTCTTT; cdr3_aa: CASSQDSAPSEAFF
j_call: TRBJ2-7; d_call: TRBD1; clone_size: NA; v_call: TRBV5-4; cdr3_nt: TGTGCCAGCGGGGGACAGGTTCTCGACGAGCAGTACTTC; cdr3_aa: CASGGQVLDEQYF
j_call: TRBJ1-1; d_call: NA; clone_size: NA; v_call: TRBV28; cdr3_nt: TGTGCCAGCAGTTTGAGGGACACCACAAAAGCTTTCTTT; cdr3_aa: CASSLRDTTKAFF
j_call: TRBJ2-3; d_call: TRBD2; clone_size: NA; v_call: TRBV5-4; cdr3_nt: TGTGCCAGCAGCTTGAGGCGGGGGGGGACGCAGTATTTT; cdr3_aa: CASSLRRGGTQYF
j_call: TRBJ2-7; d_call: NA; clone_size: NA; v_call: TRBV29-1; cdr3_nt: TGCAGCGTTGAGAAAAGCTTTAGCGAGCAGTACTTC; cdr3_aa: CSVEKSFSEQYF
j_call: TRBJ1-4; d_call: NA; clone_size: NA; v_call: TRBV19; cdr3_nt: TGTGCCAGTAGTTTGGACACCTATGAAAAACTGTTTTTT; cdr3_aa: CASSLDTYEKLFF
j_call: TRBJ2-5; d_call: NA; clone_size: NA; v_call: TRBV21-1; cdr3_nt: TGTGCCCGCGAGGAGGGACAGGGAGAGACCCAGTACTTC; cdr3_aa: CAREEGQGETQYF
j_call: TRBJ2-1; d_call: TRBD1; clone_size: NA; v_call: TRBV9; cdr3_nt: TGTGCCAGCAGCGTCACAGGGGACAATGAGCAGTTCTTC; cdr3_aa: CASSVTGDNEQFF
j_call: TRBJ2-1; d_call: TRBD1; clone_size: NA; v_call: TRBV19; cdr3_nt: TGTGCCAGTAGTGGTCAGGGGGTGAGCTCCTACAATGAGCAGTTCTTC; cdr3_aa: CASSGQGVSSYNEQFF
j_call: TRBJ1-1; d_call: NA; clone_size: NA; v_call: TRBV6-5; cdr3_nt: TGTGCCAGCAGTATTTCAGGGTCGGGGAACACTGAAGCTTTCTTT; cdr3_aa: CASSISGSGNTEAFF
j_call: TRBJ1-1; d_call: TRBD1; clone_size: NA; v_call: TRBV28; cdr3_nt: TGTGCCAGCAGTTTAATTCTGGGGACAGTAGAAGCTTTCTTT; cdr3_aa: CASSLILGTVEAFF
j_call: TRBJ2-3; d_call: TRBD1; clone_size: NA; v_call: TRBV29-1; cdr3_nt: TGCAGCGTTTGGGACAGGGGAGGGACAGATACGCAGTATTTT; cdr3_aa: CSVWDRGGTDTQYF
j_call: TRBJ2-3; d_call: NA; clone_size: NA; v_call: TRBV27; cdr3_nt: TGTGCCAGCAGTCTCGACAGGGATACGCAGTATTTT; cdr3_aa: CASSLDRDTQYF
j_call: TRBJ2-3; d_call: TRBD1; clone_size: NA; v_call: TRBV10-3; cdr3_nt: TGTGCCATCAGTGAGTCCGTGACAGGGGTCACAGATACGCAGTATTTT; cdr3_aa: CAISESVTGVTDTQYF
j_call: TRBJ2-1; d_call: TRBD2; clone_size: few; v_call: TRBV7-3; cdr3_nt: TGTGCCAGCAGCTTCCAGAGCGGGGGGGCCTTCAATGAGCAGTTCTTC; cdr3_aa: CASSFQSGGAFNEQFF
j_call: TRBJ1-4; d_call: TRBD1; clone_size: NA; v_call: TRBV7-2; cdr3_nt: TGTGCCAGCAGCTTAGGGACAGGGTATCATGAAAAACTGTTTTTT; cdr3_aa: CASSLGTGYHEKLFF
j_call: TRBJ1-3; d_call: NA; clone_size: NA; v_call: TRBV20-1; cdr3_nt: TGCAGTGCTAGTTTCGGGGGGAAGGGAAACACCATATATTTT; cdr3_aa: CSASFGGKGNTIYF
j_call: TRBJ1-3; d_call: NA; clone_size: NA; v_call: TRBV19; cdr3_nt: TGTGCCAGTAGAGTCCCTGTGGGAGTACCCGAGAGCTCTGGAAACACCATATATTTT; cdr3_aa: CASRVPVGVPESSGNTIYF
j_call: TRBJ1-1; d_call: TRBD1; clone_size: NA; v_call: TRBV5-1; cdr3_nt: TGCGCCAGCAGCCTCTCCGGGACAGGCAAGAACACTGAAGCTTTCTTT; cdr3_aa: CASSLSGTGKNTEAFF
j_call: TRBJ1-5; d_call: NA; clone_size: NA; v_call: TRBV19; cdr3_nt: TGTGCCAGTAGTATAGATCTTGGCGCGGGAGGGAGCAATCAGCCCCAGCATTTT; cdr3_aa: CASSIDLGAGGSNQPQHF
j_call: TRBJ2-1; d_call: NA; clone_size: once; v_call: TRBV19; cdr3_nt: TGTGCCAGTAGTATAGACAGCGGGCAGAACAATGAGCAGTTCTTC; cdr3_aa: CASSIDSGQNNEQFF
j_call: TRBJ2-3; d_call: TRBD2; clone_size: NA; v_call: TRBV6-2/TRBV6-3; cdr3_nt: TGTGCCAGCAGTTACCCTCAGTATCTAGCGGGGGGATCAGATACGCAGTATTTT; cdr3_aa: CASSYPQYLAGGSDTQYF
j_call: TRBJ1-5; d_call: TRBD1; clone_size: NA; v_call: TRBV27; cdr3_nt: TGTGCCAGCAGTTTGGCAGGGGGCTACCTTAGCAATCAGCCCCAGCATTTT; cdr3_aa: CASSLAGGYLSNQPQHF
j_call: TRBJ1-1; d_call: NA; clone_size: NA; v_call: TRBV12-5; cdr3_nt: TGTGCTAGTGCCCCACAGGGTTCCCTGTCTGCTTTCTTT; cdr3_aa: CASAPQGSLSAFF
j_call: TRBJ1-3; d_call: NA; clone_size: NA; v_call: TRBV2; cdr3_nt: TGTGCCAGCAGCCAAGGTGGAGCTGGAAACACCATATATTTT; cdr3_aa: CASSQGGAGNTIYF
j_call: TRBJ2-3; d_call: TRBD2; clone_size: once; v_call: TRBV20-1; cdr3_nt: TGCAGTGCTAGTAGAGGAGGGGCTAGCGGGGGGGTCGAAGATACGCAGTATTTT; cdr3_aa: CSASRGGASGGVEDTQYF
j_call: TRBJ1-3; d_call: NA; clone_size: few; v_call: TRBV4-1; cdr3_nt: TGCGCCAGCAGCCAGGCCACAGGGACTGGAAACACCATATATTTT; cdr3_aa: CASSQATGTGNTIYF
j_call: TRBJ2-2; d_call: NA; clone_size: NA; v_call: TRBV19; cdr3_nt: TGTGCCAGTAATGACAGGAACACCGGGGAGCTGTTTTTT; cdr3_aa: CASNDRNTGELFF
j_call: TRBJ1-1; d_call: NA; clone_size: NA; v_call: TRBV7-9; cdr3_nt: TGTGCCAGCAGCTTTGGGCCCAATGAAGCTTTCTTT; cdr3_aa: CASSFGPNEAFF
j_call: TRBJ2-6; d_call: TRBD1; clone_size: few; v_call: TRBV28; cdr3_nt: TGTGCCAGCAGTAGCGCCACAGGGGCTGGGGCCAACGTCCTGACTTTC; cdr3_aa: CASSSATGAGANVLTF
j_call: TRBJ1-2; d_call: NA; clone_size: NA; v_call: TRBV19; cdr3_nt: TGTGCCAGTACCACAGGGAATCGTGGGTATGGCTACACCTTC; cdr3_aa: CASTTGNRGYGYTF
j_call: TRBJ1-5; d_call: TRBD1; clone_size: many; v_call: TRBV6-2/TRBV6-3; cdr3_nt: TGTGCCAGCAGCACCGACAGGGCTTTTTATCAGCCCCAGCATTTT; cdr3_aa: CASSTDRAFYQPQHF
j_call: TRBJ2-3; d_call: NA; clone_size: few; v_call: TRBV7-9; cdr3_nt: TGTGCCAGCAGCTTAGGCGCAGCGACCGCAGATACGCAGTATTTT; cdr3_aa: CASSLGAATADTQYF
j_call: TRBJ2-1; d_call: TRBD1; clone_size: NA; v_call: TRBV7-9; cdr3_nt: TGTGCCAGCAGCGGCGACAGGGGAGGTAACAATGAGCAGTTCTTC; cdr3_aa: CASSGDRGGNNEQFF